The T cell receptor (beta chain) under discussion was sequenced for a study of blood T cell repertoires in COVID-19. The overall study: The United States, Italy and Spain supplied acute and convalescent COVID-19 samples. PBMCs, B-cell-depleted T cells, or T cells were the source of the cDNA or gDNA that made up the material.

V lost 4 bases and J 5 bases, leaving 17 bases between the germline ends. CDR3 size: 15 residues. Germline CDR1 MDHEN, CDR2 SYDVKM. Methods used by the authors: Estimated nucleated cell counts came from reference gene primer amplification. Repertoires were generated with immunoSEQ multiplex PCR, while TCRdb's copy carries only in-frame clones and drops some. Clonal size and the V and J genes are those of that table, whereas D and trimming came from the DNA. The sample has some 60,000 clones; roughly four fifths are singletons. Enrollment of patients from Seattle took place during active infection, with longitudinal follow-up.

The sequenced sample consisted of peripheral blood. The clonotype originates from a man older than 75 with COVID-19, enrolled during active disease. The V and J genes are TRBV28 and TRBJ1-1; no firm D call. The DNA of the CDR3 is TGTGCCAGCAGTTCCCCCCGGGGTGTACGTACTGAAGCTTTCTTT. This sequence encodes CASSSPRGVRTEAFF. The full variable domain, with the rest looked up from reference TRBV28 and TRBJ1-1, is DVKVTQSSRYLVKRTGEKVFLECVQDMDHENMFWYRQDPGLGLRLIYFSYDVKMKEKGDIPEGYSVSREKKERFSLILESASTNQTSMYLCASSSPRGVRTEAFFGQGTRLTVV.